This TCR beta chain was recovered during a study of blood T cell repertoires in COVID-19. This CDR3 contains 15 residues. Losses at the gene ends were 5 bases for V and 7 bases for J; bases not matched to a gene: 7. CDR1 and CDR2 from the germline V gene are LNHDA and SQIVND (reference sequence). The repertoire was sequenced with immunoSEQ multiplex PCR; TCRdb's copy has only in-frame clones and lacks some. Among around 330,000 clones, around 84% were seen once, and the ten largest hold about 2%. This clone was seen more than once but under ten times. Sample: PBMCs or T cells enriched from blood (not recorded which). The V and J genes are TRBV19 and TRBJ2-1; TRBD2 agrees at 11 bases. The TCR comes from a woman in her 30s who had been exposed to COVID-19. Here the CDR3 reads CASSGVAGGPNEQFF. The CDR3 DNA is TGTGCCAGTAGTGGAGTAGCGGGGGGGCCTAATGAGCAGTTCTTC.